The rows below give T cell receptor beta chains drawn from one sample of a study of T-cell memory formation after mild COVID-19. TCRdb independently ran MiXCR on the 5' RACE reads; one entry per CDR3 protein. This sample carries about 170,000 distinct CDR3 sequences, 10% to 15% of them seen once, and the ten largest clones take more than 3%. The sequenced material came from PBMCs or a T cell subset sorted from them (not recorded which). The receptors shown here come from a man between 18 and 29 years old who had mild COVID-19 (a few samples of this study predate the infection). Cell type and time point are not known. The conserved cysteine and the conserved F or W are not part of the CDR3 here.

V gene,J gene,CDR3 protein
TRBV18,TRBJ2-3,ASSPSGGSTDTQY
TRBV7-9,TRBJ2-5,ASRPTGGAETQY
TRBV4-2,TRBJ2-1,ASSQLAGGSYNEQF
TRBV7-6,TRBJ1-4,ASSLSPSPEKLF
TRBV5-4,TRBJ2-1,ASSSEDEQF
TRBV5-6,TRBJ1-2,AGSLHGARGYT
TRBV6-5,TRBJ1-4,ATSNPGDEKLF
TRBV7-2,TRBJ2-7,ASSHGTSGTYEQY
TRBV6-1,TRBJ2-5,ASSVEGGDGGAQY
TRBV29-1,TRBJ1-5,SVAGRDQPQH
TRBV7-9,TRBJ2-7,ASSPGGHFYEQY
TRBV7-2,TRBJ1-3,ASSAMGQLSGNTIY
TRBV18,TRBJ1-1,ASSPGQGPGAF
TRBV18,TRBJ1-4,ASSLRQPNEKLF
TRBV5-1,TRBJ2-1,ASSGGAPSYNEQF
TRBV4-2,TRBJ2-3,ASSPTGAWADTQY
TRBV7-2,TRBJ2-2,ASSLARGPAGELF
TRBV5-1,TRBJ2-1,ASSAGGNEQF
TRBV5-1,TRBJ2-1,ASSREAGNLGYNEQF
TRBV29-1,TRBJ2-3,SVSRGRDTQY
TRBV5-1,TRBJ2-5,ASSLTPVETQY
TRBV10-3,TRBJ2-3,AIRTMEGTDTQY
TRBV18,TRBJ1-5,ASSPYQGNQH
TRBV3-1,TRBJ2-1,ASSLHNEQF
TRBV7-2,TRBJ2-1,ASGQGHYNEQF
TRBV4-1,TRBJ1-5,ASSQVGGPSNQPQH